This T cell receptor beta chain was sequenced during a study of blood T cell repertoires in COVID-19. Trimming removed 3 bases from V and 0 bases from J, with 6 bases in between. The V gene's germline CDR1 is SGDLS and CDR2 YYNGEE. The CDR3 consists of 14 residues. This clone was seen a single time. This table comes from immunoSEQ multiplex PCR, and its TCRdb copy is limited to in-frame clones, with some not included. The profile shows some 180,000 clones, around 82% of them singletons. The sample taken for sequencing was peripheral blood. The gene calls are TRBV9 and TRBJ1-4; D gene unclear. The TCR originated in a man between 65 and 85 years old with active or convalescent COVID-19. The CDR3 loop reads CASSASSTNEKLFF. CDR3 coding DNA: TGTGCCAGCAGCGCCTCGTCAACTAATGAAAAACTGTTTTTT.